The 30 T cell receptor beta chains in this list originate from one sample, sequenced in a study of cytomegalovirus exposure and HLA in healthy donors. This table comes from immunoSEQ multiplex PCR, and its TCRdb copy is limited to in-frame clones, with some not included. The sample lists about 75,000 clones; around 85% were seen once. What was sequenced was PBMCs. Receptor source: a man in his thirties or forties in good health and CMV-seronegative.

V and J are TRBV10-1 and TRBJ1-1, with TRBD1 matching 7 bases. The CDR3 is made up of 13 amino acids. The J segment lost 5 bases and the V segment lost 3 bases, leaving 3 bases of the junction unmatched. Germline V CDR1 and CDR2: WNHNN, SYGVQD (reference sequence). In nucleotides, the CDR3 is TGCGCCAGCAGTGAAGGGGGCGTTACTGAAGCTTTCTTT. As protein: CASSEGGVTEAFF.

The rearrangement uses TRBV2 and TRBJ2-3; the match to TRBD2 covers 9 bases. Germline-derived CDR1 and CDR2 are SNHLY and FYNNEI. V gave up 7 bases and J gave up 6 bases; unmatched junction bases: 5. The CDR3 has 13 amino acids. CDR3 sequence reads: CASIPLAGDTQYF. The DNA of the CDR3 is TGTGCCAGCATTCCCCTAGCGGGGGATACGCAGTATTTT.

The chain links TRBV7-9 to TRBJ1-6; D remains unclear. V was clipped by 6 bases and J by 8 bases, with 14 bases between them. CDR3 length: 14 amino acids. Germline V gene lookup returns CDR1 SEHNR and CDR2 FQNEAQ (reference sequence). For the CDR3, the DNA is TGTGCCAGCAGTGACACCTTCGGTGATTCACCCCTCCACTTT. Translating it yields CASSDTFGDSPLHF.

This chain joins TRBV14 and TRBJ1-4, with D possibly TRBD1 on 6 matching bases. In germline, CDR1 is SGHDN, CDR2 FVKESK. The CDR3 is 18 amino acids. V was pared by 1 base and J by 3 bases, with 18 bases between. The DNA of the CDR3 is TGTGCCAGCAGCCAAGGGACAGAGGACGCCCCGGCTAATGAAAAACTGTTTTTT. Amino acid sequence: CASSQGTEDAPANEKLFF.

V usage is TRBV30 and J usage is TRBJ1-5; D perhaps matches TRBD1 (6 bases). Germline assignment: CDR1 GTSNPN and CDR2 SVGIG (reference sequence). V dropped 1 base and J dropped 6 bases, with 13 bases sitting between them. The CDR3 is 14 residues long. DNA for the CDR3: TGTGCCTGGAGTGGCCAGGGGTTGCGTCAGCCCCAGCATTTT. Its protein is CAWSGQGLRQPQHF.

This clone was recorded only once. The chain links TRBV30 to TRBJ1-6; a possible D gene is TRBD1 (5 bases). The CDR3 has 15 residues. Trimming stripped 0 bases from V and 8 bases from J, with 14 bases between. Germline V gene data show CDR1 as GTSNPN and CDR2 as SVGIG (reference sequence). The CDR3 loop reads CAWSVLGPGDSPLHF. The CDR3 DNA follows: TGTGCCTGGAGTGTACTCGGGCCGGGGGATTCACCCCTCCACTTT.

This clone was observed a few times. The CDR3, as DNA: TGTGCCAGCAGCCTAAGTATCCGATTGGGACTAGCGGGAGTCATGGGCGGGGAGCTGTTTTTT. Protein: CASSLSIRLGLAGVMGGELFF. The genes are TRBV13 and TRBJ2-2, with 14 bases lining up with TRBD2. With V trimmed by 5 bases and J by 7 bases, 21 bases remained unmatched. CDR1 is PRHDT, CDR2 FYEKMQ, per germline (reference sequence). The CDR3 covers 21 residues.

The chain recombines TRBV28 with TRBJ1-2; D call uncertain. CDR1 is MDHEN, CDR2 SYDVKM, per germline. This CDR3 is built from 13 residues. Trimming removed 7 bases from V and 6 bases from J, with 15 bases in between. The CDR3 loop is CASTPSIQNGYTF. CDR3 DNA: TGTGCCAGCACCCCCAGTATCCAAAATGGCTACACCTTC.

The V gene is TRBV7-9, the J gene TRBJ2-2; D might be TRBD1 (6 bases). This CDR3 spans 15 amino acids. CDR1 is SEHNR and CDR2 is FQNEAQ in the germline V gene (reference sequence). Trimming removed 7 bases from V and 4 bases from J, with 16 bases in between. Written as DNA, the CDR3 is TGTGCCAGCACCCACCCAGGGGTTCGCACCGGGGAGCTGTTTTTT. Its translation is CASTHPGVRTGELFF.

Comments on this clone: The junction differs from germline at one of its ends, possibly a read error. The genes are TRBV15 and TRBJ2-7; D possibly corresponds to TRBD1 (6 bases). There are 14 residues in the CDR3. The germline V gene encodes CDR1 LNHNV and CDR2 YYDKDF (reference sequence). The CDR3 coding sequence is TGTGCCGCCAGCAGAGAAGTGGGGGCGGGCGAGCAGTACTTC. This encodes CAASREVGAGEQYF.

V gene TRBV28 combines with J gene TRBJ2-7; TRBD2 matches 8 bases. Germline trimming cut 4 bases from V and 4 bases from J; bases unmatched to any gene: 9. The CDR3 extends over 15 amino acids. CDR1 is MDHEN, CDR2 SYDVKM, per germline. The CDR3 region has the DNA TGTGCCAGCAGTTCCCCCGGGACTAGAGATTACGAGCAGTACGTC. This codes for CASSSPGTRDYEQYV.

The CDR3 sequence is CASKNGLRRTDTQYF. In DNA form, the CDR3 reads TGTGCCAGTAAGAACGGGTTAAGGCGCACAGATACGCAGTATTTT. The rearrangement joins TRBV19 to TRBJ2-3, with D unclear. V was cut by 7 bases and J by 1 base, with 15 bases left in between. CDR1 is LNHDA, CDR2 SQIVND, per germline (reference sequence). This CDR3 comprises 15 residues.

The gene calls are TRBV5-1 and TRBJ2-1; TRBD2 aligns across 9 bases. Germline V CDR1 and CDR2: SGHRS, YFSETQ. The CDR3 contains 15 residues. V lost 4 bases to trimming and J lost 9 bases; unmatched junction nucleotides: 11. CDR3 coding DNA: TGCGCCAGCAGCCCCTTAGCGGGAGTTGGGGGTGAGCAGTTCTTC. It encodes CASSPLAGVGGEQFF.

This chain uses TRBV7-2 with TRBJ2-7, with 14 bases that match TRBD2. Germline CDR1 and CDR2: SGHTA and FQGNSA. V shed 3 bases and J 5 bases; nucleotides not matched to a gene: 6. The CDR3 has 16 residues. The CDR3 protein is CASSFGLAGGVNEQYF. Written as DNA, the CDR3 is TGTGCCAGCAGCTTCGGACTAGCGGGGGGAGTCAACGAGCAGTACTTC.

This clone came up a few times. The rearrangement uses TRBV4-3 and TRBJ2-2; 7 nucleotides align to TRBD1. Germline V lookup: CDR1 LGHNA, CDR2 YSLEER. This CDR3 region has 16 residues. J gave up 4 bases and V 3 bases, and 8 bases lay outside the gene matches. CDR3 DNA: TGCGCCAGCAGCCACCTCTCCGACAGGGTCACCGGGGAGCTGTTTTTT. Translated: CASSHLSDRVTGELFF.

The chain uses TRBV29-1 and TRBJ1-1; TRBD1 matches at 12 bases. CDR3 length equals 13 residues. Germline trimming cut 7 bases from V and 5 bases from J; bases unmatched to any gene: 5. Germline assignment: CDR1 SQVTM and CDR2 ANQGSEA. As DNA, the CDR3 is TGCAGCGGATGGGACAGGGGGCCAACTGAAGCTTTCTTT. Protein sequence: CSGWDRGPTEAFF.

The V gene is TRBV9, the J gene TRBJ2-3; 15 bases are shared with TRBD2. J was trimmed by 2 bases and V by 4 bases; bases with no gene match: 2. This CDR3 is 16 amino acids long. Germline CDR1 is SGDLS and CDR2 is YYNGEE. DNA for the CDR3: TGTGCCAGCAGCTGGACTAGCGGGGGGGACACAGATACGCAGTATTTT. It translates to CASSWTSGGDTDTQYF.

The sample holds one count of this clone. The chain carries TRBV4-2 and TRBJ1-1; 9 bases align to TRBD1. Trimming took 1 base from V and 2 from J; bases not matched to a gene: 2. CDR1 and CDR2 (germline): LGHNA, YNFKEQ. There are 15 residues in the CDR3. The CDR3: CASSQGTGENTEAFF. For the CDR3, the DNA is TGTGCCAGCAGCCAAGGGACAGGGGAAAACACTGAAGCTTTCTTT.

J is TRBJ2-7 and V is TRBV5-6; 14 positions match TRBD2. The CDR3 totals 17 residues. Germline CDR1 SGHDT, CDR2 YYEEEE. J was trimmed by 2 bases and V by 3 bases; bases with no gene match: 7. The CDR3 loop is CASSSWTSGRSTYEQYV. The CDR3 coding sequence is TGTGCCAGCAGCTCGTGGACTAGCGGGAGGTCTACCTACGAGCAGTACGTC.

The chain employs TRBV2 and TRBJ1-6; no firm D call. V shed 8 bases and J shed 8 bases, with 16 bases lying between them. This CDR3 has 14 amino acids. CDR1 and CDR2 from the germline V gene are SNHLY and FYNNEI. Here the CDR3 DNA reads TGTGCCAGCGGAACTTTGGAGGGTTATTCACCCCTCCACTTT. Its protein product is CASGTLEGYSPLHF.

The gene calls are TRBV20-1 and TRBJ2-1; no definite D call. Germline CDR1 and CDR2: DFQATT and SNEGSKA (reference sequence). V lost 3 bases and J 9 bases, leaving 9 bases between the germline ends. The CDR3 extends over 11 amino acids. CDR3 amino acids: CSARSGSEQFF. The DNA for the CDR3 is TGCAGTGCTAGGTCTGGCTCTGAGCAGTTCTTC.

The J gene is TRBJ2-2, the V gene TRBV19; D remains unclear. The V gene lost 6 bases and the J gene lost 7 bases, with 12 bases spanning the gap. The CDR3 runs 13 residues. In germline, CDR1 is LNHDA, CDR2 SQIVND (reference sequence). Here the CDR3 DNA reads TGTGCCAGTAGATCGAATTCGGTCGGGGAGCTGTTTTTT. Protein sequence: CASRSNSVGELFF.

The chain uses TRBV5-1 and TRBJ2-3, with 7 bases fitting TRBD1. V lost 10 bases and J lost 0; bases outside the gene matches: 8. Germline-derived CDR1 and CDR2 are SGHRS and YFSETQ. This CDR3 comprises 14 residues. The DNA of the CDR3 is TGCGCCGGTCGGGACAGCGCTAGCACAGATACGCAGTATTTT. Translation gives CAGRDSASTDTQYF.

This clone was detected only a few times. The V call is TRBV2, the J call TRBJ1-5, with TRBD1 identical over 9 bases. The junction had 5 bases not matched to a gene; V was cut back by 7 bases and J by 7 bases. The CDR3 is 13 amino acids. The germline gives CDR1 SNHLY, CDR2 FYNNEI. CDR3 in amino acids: CASMGQGGQPQHF. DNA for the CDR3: TGTGCCAGCATGGGACAGGGTGGCCAGCCCCAGCATTTT.

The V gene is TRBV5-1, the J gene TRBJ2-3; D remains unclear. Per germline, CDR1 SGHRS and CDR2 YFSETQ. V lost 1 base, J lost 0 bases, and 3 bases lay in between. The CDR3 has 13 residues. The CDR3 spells CASSLRSTDTQYF. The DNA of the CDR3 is TGCGCCAGCAGCTTGCGGAGCACAGATACGCAGTATTTT. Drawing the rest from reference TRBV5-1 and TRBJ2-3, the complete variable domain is KAGVTQTPRYLIKTRGQQVTLSCSPISGHRSVSWYQQTPGQGLQFLFEYFSETQRNKGNFPGRFSGRQFSNSRSEMNVSTLELGDSALYLCASSLRSTDTQYFGPGTRLTVL.

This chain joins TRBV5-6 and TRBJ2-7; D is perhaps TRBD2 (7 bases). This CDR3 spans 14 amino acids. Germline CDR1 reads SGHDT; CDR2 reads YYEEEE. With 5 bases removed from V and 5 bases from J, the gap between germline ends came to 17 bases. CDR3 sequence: CASRTRGGRDEQYF. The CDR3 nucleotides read TGTGCCAGCAGGACGAGGGGGGGTCGAGACGAGCAGTACTTC. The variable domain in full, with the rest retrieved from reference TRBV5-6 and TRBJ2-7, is DAGVTQSPTHLIKTRGQQVTLRCSPKSGHDTVSWYQQALGQGPQFIFQYYEEEERQRGNFPDRFSGHQFPNYSSELNVNALLLGDSALYLCASRTRGGRDEQYFGPGTRLTVT.

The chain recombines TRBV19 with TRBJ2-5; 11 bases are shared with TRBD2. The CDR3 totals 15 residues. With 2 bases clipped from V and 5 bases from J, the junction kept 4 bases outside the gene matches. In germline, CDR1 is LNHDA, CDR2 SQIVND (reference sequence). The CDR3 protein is CASSITSGSFETQYF. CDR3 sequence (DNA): TGTGCCAGTAGTATAACTAGCGGGAGTTTTGAGACCCAGTACTTC.

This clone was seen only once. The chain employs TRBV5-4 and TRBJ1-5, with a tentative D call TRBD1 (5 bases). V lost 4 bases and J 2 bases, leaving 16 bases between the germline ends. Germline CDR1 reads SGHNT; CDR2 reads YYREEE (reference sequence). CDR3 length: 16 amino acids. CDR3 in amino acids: CASSIGGGMGNQPQHF. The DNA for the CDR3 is TGTGCCAGCAGCATCGGGGGGGGGATGGGCAATCAGCCCCAGCATTTT.

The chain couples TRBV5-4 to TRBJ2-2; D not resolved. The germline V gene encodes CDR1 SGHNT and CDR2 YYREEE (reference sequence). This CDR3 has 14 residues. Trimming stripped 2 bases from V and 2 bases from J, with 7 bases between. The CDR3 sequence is CASSFTANTGELFF. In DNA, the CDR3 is TGTGCCAGCAGCTTTACAGCAAACACCGGGGAGCTGTTTTTT.

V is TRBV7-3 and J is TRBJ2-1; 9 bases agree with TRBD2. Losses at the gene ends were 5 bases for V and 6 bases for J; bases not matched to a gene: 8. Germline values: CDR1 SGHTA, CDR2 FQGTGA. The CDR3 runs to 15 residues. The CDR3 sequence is CASSESGRSANEQFF. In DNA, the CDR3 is TGTGCCAGCAGCGAAAGCGGGAGGTCCGCCAATGAGCAGTTCTTC.